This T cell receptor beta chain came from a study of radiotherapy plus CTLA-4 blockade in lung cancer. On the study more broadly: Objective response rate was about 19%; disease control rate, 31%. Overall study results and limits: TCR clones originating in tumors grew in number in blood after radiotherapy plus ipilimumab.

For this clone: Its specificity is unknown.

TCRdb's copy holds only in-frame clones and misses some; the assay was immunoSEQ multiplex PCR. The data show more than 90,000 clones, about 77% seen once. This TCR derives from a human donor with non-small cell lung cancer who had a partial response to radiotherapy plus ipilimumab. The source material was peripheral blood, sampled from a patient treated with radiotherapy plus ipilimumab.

The CDR3 region is CASSPGGDYEKLFF. The CDR3 nucleotides read TGTGCCAGCTCACCAGGAGGAGACTATGAAAAACTGTTTTTT. The chain employs TRBV18 and TRBJ1-4, with D unresolved. From germline, CDR1 is KGHSH and CDR2 LQKENI. V was trimmed by 2 bases and J by 6 bases, leaving 10 bases between them. The CDR3 has 14 amino acids.